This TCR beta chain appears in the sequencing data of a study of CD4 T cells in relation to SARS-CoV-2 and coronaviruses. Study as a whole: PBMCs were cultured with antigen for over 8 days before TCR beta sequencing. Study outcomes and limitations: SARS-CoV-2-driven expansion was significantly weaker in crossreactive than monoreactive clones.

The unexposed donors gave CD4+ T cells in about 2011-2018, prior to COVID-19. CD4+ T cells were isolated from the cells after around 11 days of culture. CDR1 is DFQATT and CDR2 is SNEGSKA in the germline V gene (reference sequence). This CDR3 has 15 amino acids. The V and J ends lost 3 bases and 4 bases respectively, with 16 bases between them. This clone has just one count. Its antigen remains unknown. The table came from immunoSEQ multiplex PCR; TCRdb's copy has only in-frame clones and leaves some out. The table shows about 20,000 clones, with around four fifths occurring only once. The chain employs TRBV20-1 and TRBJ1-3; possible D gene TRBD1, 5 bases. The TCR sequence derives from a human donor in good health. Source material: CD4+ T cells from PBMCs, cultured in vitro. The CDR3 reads CSASAGTASGNTIYF. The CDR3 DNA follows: TGCAGTGCTAGTGCCGGGACGGCCTCGGGAAACACCATATATTTT.